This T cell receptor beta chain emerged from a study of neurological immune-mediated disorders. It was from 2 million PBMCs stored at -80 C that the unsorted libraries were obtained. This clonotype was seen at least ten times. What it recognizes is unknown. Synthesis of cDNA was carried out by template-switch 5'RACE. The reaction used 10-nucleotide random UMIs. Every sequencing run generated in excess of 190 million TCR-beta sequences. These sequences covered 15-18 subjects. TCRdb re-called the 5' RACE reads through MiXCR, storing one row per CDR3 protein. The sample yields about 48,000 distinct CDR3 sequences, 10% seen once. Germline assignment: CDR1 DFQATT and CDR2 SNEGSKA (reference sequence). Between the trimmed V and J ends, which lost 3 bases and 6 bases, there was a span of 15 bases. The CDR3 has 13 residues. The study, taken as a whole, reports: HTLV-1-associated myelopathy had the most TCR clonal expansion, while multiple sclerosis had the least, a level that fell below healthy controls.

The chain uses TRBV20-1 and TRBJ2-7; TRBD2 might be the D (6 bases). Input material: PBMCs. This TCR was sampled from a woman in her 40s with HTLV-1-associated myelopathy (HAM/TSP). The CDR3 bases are TGCAGTGCTAGCCCGGGGGAAGCAGGCGAGCAGTACTTC. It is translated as CSASPGEAGEQYF.